This T cell receptor (beta chain) was obtained from a study of T cell repertoires in cytomegalovirus infection. About the research overall: Recently described HLA-C-restricted plus well-studied HLA-B-restricted CMV epitopes were used. Indications came from public TCR beta signatures; they pointed to CMV infection and to a matching HLA type.

Points from the study as a whole: Carriers of CMV and the relevant HLA type were discriminated by public TCR beta frequency. Dominating the ex vivo response were HLA-C-restricted CMV-specific TCR beta clonotypes.

TCRdb used MiXCR to reprocess the reads, holding one entry per CDR3 protein. The table has 700,000 to 950,000 distinct CDR3 sequences, about 30% seen once; the top ten hold 9.5% to 15%. Turning to this clonotype: As yet, its antigen is unknown.

Per germline, CDR1 MNHEY and CDR2 SMNVEV (reference sequence). The CDR3 loop spans 16 amino acids. Trimming took off 6 bases at V and 4 bases at J, with 19 bases between the two ends. Sequencing used cultured CD8+ T cells from PBMCs, obtained from culture after CMV antigen stimulation. The J gene is TRBJ1-5, the V gene TRBV27; D is perhaps TRBD1 (5 bases). The clonotype was recovered from a human donor in good health (CMV status not recorded). Some clones in this sample may be carry-over from other donors' samples. The CDR3 DNA reads as TGTGCCAGCAGCCAATTGGGGATGGGACTTAATCAGCCCCAGCATTTT. Translation gives CASSQLGMGLNQPQHF.